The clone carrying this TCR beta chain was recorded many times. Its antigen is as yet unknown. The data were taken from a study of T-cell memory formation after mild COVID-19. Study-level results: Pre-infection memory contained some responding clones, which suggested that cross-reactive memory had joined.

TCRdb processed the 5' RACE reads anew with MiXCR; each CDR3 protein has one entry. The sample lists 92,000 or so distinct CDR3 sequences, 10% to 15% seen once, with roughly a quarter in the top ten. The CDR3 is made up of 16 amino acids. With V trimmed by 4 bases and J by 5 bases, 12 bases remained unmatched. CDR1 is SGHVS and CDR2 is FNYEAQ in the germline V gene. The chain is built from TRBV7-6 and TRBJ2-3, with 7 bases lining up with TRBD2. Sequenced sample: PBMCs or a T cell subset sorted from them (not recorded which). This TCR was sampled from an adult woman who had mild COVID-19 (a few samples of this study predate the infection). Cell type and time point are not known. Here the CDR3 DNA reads TGTGCCAGCAGCTCCGGGCGGGAGAGTCGTCTAGATACGCAGTATTTT. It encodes CASSSGRESRLDTQYF.